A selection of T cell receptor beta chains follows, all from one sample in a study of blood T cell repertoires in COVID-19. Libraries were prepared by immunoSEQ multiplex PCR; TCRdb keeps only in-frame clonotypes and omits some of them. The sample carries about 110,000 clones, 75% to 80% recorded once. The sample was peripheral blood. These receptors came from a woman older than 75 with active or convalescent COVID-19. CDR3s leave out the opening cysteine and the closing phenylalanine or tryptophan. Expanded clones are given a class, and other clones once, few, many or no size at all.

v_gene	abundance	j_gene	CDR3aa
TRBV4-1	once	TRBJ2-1	ASRISGTSDEQF
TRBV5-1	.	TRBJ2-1	ASSLQGVQF
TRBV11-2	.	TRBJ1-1	ASSPRDSGTAGAF
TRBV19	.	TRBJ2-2	ASSIGANSGNTGELF
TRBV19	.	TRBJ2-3	ASSIYRAGDTQY
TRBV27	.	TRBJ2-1	ASSTKGLRLSYNEQF
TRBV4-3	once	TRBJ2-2	ASSLGSGRAYGELF
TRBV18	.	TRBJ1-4	ASSQGAFNEKLF
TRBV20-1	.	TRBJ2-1	SASAKVAPPYNEQF
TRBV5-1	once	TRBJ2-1	ASSLVDRLNEQF
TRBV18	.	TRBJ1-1	ASSPQRQGVGEAF
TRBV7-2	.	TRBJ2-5	ASSLYGTGQETQY
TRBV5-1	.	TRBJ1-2	ASSSRQGAMGYYGYT
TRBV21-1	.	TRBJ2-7	ARPKGEQY